Listed here are 31 T cell receptor beta chains from one sample, sequenced in a study of CD8 T cells in ankylosing spondylitis. Findings of the study overall: A TCR beta motif of roughly eight highly homologous variants seemed to mark ankylosing spondylitis blood.

TCRdb processed the 5' RACE reads anew with MiXCR; each CDR3 protein has one entry. Of around 390,000 distinct CDR3 sequences detected, 20% to 25% appear once; the ten largest clones hold about 16%. Antigens for these TCRs are unknown. The sample taken for sequencing was blood, either unsorted or a sorted T cell fraction (not recorded which). These receptor sequences come from a male donor with ankylosing spondylitis.

This clonotype has a handful of counts. The V gene is TRBV4-1, the J gene TRBJ2-3; D ambiguous. V lost 1 base, J lost 4 bases, and 9 bases lay in between. In germline, CDR1 is MGHRA, CDR2 YSYEKL. This CDR3 has 14 amino acids. The chain's CDR3 is CASSQGYGADTQYF. The CDR3 DNA reads TGCGCCAGCAGCCAAGGTTACGGCGCAGATACGCAGTATTTT.

This clonotype was seen more than once but under ten times. V usage is TRBV19 and J usage is TRBJ1-5; the match to TRBD1 covers 8 bases. Germline-derived CDR1 and CDR2 are LNHDA and SQIVND (reference sequence). With V trimmed by 4 bases and J by 2 bases, 1 base remained unmatched. This CDR3 contains 14 residues. CDR3 amino acids: CASSTTGGNQPQHF. CDR3 sequence (DNA): TGTGCCAGTAGTACGACAGGGGGCAATCAGCCCCAGCATTTT.

The chain joins TRBV5-1 to TRBJ2-5, with D uncertain. The CDR3 contains 13 residues. Looked up from germline, CDR1 is SGHRS and CDR2 is YFSETQ. Trimming stripped 6 bases from V and 1 base from J, with 10 bases between. The CDR3 coding sequence is TGCGCCAGCAATGGTGTGGGCCAAGAGACCCAGTACTTC. Translating it yields CASNGVGQETQYF.

The V gene is TRBV20-1, the J gene TRBJ2-3; D not resolved. The CDR3 has 14 amino acids. Germline assignment: CDR1 DFQATT and CDR2 SNEGSKA (reference sequence). Trimming pared 3 bases from V and 2 bases from J, leaving 12 bases between. The DNA for the CDR3 is TGCAGTGCTAGTATTAGTCCAATCACAGATACGCAGTATTTT. Protein sequence: CSASISPITDTQYF.

The chain combines TRBV7-3 with TRBJ1-6, with TRBD1 matching over 7 bases. J was trimmed by 8 bases and V by 6 bases; bases with no gene match: 4. Germline V gene sequence: CDR1 SGHTA, CDR2 FQGTGA. The CDR3 has 13 residues. In DNA form, the CDR3 reads TGTGCCAGCAGACAAACAGGGGATTCACCCCTCCACTTT. Its translation: CASRQTGDSPLHF.

This clonotype has ten or more counts. V usage is TRBV29-1 and J usage is TRBJ2-3; D assignment may be TRBD1 or TRBD2 (5 bases each). Germline loops: CDR1 SQVTM, CDR2 ANQGSEA. V lost 6 bases and J 1 base, leaving 5 bases between the germline ends. This CDR3 contains 11 residues. The CDR3 DNA follows: TGCAGCGTGGGACGCACAGATACGCAGTATTTT. Translated, it gives CSVGRTDTQYF.

This clonotype was detected ten times or more. The rearrangement joins TRBV6-5 to TRBJ1-1; perhaps TRBD1 as D (6 bases). V was pared by 0 bases and J by 0 bases, with 8 bases between. CDR1 is MNHEY, CDR2 SVGAGI, per germline. CDR3 length equals 15 residues. CDR3 DNA: TGTGCCAGCAGTTACTCGGGGGGCCTGAACACTGAAGCTTTCTTT. It specifies CASSYSGGLNTEAFF.

V usage is TRBV7-9 and J usage is TRBJ2-3; 9 bases line up with TRBD1. CDR3 length: 14 residues. Germline assignment: CDR1 SEHNR and CDR2 FQNEAQ (reference sequence). The V segment lost 7 bases and the J segment 13 bases; nucleotides outside the gene matches: 15. The CDR3 region is CASTPQRTGVVKYF. CDR3 coding DNA: TGTGCCAGCACCCCCCAAAGGACAGGGGTCGTTAAGTATTTT.

This rearrangement joins TRBV5-1 to TRBJ2-2; D ambiguous. The germline V and J ends were trimmed by 0 bases and 4 bases, with 10 bases remaining between them. This CDR3 comprises 15 residues. Germline V gives CDR1 SGHRS, CDR2 YFSETQ. The CDR3 is CASSLVGVGTGELFF. CDR3 bases: TGCGCCAGCAGCTTGGTTGGGGTCGGCACCGGGGAGCTGTTTTTT.

There are a few counts of this clonotype. The genes are TRBV11-3 and TRBJ2-7, with TRBD1 as a possible D gene (6 bases). The germline V gene encodes CDR1 SGHNT and CDR2 YENEEA. The CDR3 runs to 14 residues. Trimming left V 5 bases short and J 2 bases short, with 13 bases between. CDR3 nucleotide sequence: TGTGCCAGCAGCCAATACAGGGAACCCTACGAGCAGTACTTC. Encoded protein: CASSQYREPYEQYF.

V usage is TRBV7-9 and J usage is TRBJ2-4; D might be TRBD2 (6 bases). The CDR3 spans 16 residues. V lost 0 bases and J lost 9, with 18 bases in between. Germline CDR1 reads SEHNR; CDR2 reads FQNEAQ (reference sequence). The CDR3 loop reads CASSLARGPKSPIQYF. CDR3 DNA: TGTGCCAGCAGCTTAGCGCGGGGTCCGAAGTCCCCCATTCAGTACTTC.

This clonotype was found many times. The chain is built from TRBV12-3 or TRBV12-4 and TRBJ1-1, with 8 bases lining up with TRBD1. The CDR3 is 16 residues long. V lost 3 bases and J lost 4; bases outside the gene matches: 10. The CDR3 DNA reads as TGTGCCAGCAGTTTCCTCACCGGGACAGGCTCCACTGAAGCTTTCTTT. Amino acid sequence: CASSFLTGTGSTEAFF.

This clonotype was observed a few times. The rearrangement joins TRBV14 to TRBJ2-5, with no clear D. Germline-derived CDR1 and CDR2 are SGHDN and FVKESK. The CDR3 consists of 12 residues. V gave up 2 bases and J gave up 5 bases, with 6 bases separating them. CDR3 in amino acids: CASSQPLETQYF. As DNA, the CDR3 is TGTGCCAGCAGCCAACCCTTGGAGACCCAGTACTTC. Full variable domain (rest looked up from reference TRBV14 and TRBJ2-5): EAGVTQFPSHSVIEKGQTVTLRCDPISGHDNLYWYRRVMGKEIKFLLHFVKESKQDESGMPNNRFLAERTGGTYSTLKVQPAELEDSGVYFCASSQPLETQYFGPGTRLLVL.

This chain uses TRBV19 with TRBJ1-5; D is undetermined. Between the trimmed V and J ends, which lost 4 bases and 9 bases, there was a span of 13 bases. Germline loops: CDR1 LNHDA, CDR2 SQIVND (reference sequence). The CDR3 consists of 13 residues. The CDR3 DNA reads as TGTGCCAGTAGTACCAGCCCTGCGTGGCCCCAGCATTTT. Translated, it gives CASSTSPAWPQHF.

The genes are TRBV6-5 and TRBJ2-7; 7 bases map to TRBD2. Germline V gene sequence: CDR1 MNHEY, CDR2 SVGAGI. After removal of 0 bases from V and 5 bases from J, the junction contained 7 bases not matched to a gene. CDR3 length: 15 amino acids. For the CDR3, the DNA is TGTGCCAGCAGTTACTCAGGAAGGGAGGGCCACGAGCAGTACTTC. Protein product: CASSYSGREGHEQYF.

This chain uses TRBV6-5 with TRBJ1-1; no reliable D call. Germline V gene lookup returns CDR1 MNHEY and CDR2 SVGAGI. The CDR3 spans 15 residues. The V end lost 4 bases, the J end lost 2 bases, and 14 bases lay between the germline ends. CDR3 region: CASSSSMRRNTEAFF. DNA of the CDR3: TGTGCCAGCAGTTCCTCCATGCGGAGAAACACTGAAGCTTTCTTT.

This clonotype was recorded a few times. J is TRBJ2-1 and V is TRBV6-1, with 11 bases lining up with TRBD2. Trimming removed 2 bases from V and 0 bases from J; junction bases left unmatched: 3. This CDR3 spans 17 amino acids. Germline V gene lookup returns CDR1 MNHNS and CDR2 SASEGT. The CDR3 protein is CASSESGTSGSYNEQFF. Here the CDR3 DNA reads TGTGCCAGCAGTGAATCCGGGACTAGCGGCTCCTACAATGAGCAGTTCTTC.

This chain uses TRBV27 with TRBJ2-2, with D possibly being TRBD2 (6 bases). The CDR3 loop spans 14 amino acids. CDR1 is MNHEY and CDR2 is SMNVEV in the germline V gene (reference sequence). The V end lost 3 bases, the J end lost 8 bases, and 13 bases lay between the germline ends. The CDR3 is CASSFEGRSGELFF. For the CDR3, the DNA is TGTGCCAGCAGTTTTGAGGGGAGGTCTGGGGAGCTGTTTTTT.

The DNA for the CDR3 is TGTGCCAGCAGCCAAGGGCGGGAGGCCAGGATTAGCATTCAGTACTTC. It translates to CASSQGREARISIQYF. J is TRBJ2-4 and V is TRBV3-1, with TRBD2 matching 8 bases. Trimming took 1 base from V and 9 from J; bases not matched to a gene: 11. The germline V gene encodes CDR1 LGHDT and CDR2 YNNKEL (reference sequence). This CDR3 region has 16 residues.

There are a few counts of this clonotype. The chain carries TRBV4-3 and TRBJ2-2; 11 bases agree with TRBD1. The CDR3 extends over 17 amino acids. V lost 4 bases to trimming and J lost 4 bases; unmatched junction nucleotides: 8. Germline lookup yields CDR1 LGHNA and CDR2 YSLEER. CDR3 region: CASSRSLGTGGTGELFF. Here the CDR3 DNA reads TGCGCCAGCAGCCGGTCCTTGGGGACAGGGGGCACCGGGGAGCTGTTTTTT.

The chain has TRBV7-2 and TRBJ1-4, with D unclear. CDR1 SGHTA and CDR2 FQGNSA come from the germline V gene. The CDR3 has 13 amino acids. V was pared by 1 base and J by 5 bases, with 5 bases between. CDR3 nucleotide sequence: TGTGCCAGCAGCTTAGGGCTAAATGAAAAACTGTTTTTT. Protein sequence: CASSLGLNEKLFF.

This clonotype was found a few times. The chain has TRBV6-1 and TRBJ2-5; 7 bases align to TRBD1. Unmatched junction bases numbered 8, after V lost 5 bases and J lost 2 bases. CDR1 is MNHNS, CDR2 SASEGT, per germline. The CDR3 is made up of 15 amino acids. CDR3 amino acids: CASSRRQGLQETQYF. For the CDR3, the DNA is TGTGCCAGCAGTCGCCGACAGGGTCTACAAGAGACCCAGTACTTC.

This clonotype has just a few counts. This sequence joins TRBV12-3 or TRBV12-4 and TRBJ2-7, with D possibly being TRBD2 (6 bases). Deletions cut 1 base from V and 7 bases from J, with 17 bases between. There are 15 residues in the CDR3. CDR3 sequence reads: CASSLVSTPGGEQYF. Written as DNA, the CDR3 is TGTGCCAGCAGTTTAGTTTCGACTCCTGGAGGGGAGCAGTACTTC.

The chain is built from TRBV7-9 and TRBJ1-6; 7 nucleotides align to TRBD1. The CDR3 is 16 residues long. Germline values: CDR1 SEHNR, CDR2 FQNEAQ (reference sequence). With V trimmed by 2 bases and J by 8 bases, 9 bases remained unmatched. The CDR3 is CASSLSPTGPYSPLHF. CDR3 nucleotides: TGTGCCAGCAGCTTATCCCCGACAGGGCCCTATTCACCCCTCCACTTT.

This clonotype was observed a handful of times. This chain joins TRBV7-3 and TRBJ2-7, with a weak D call TRBD1 (5 bases). Germline values: CDR1 SGHTA, CDR2 FQGTGA. V gave up 5 bases and J gave up 1 base, with 12 bases separating them. The CDR3 is 14 amino acids. The CDR3 coding sequence is TGTGCCAGCAGCACCTCCACAGGTTCCTACGAGCAGTACTTC. It translates to CASSTSTGSYEQYF.

The CDR3 nucleotides read TGCAGTGCTAGGGGTAGCGGGAGGAGCACAGATACGCAGTATTTT. Translated: CSARGSGRSTDTQYF. V usage is TRBV20-1 and J usage is TRBJ2-3, with TRBD2 matching 10 bases. The trim removed 3 bases at V and 0 bases at J, leaving 3 bases unmatched. Germline CDR1 and CDR2: DFQATT and SNEGSKA (reference sequence). CDR3 size: 15 residues.

The rearrangement joins TRBV4-2 to TRBJ1-1; D is ambiguous. Germline-derived CDR1 and CDR2 are LGHNA and YNFKEQ. The V gene lost 0 bases and the J gene lost 4 bases, with 15 bases spanning the gap. This CDR3 comprises 16 residues. In DNA form, the CDR3 reads TGTGCCAGCAGCCAAGAGGTCCTTTGGACGGGCACTGAAGCTTTCTTT. Translation gives CASSQEVLWTGTEAFF.

This clonotype has only a few counts. CDR3 sequence (DNA): TGCGCCAGCAGCTCCCGGGACAGTTACACTGAAGCTTTCTTT. Protein sequence: CASSSRDSYTEAFF. V gene TRBV5-1 combines with J gene TRBJ1-1, with 7 bases that match TRBD1. The germline V gene has CDR1 SGHRS and CDR2 YFSETQ. The CDR3 extends over 14 amino acids. With 3 bases clipped from V and 3 bases from J, the junction kept 5 bases outside the gene matches.

DNA of the CDR3: TGTGCCAGCAGTGAAATAGCGGGAGGGTACAATGAGCAGTTCTTC. It yields the protein CASSEIAGGYNEQFF. The gene calls are TRBV6-1 and TRBJ2-1, with TRBD2 matching over 11 bases. The CDR3 runs to 15 residues. The ends lost 2 bases at V and 4 bases at J; junction bases unmatched: 1. Germline V CDR1 and CDR2: MNHNS, SASEGT.

The genes are TRBV5-6 and TRBJ2-7; no firm D call. The germline CDR1 and CDR2 sequences are SGHDT and YYEEEE. Trimming cost V 4 bases and J 1 base, with 12 bases left between them. The CDR3 is 14 residues long. The CDR3 DNA sequence: TGTGCCAGCAGCCGAGGCCGGCCGTCCTACGAGCAGTACTTC. Protein sequence: CASSRGRPSYEQYF.

This clonotype was detected ten times or more. The chain links TRBV12-3 or TRBV12-4 to TRBJ1-6; D is possibly TRBD1 (5 bases). Trimming stripped 5 bases from V and 6 bases from J, with 11 bases between. The CDR3 sequence is 14 residues long. The DNA for the CDR3 is TGTGCCAGCAGTCCCAGGGTTGCTAATTCACCCCTCCACTTT. It codes for CASSPRVANSPLHF.